This entry concerns a single TCR beta chain. The data were obtained in a study of blood T cell repertoires in COVID-19. In the authors' methods: Estimated nucleated cell counts came from reference gene primer amplification. Sequencing used immunoSEQ multiplex PCR; TCRdb keeps in-frame clones, though not all of them. V, J and clone size are taken as reported in that table, and D and trimming were inferred from the DNA itself. This sample carries 90,000 to 140,000 clones, around 81% of them seen once, and the ten largest clones take around two fifths. Material for sequencing was peripheral blood. The clonotype originates from a man at least 80 years old with acute or convalescent COVID-19.

Here the CDR3 DNA reads TGCGCCAGCAGCCAGGGCGGAGGGGCCTACGAGCAGTACTTC. This codes for CASSQGGGAYEQYF. The J gene is TRBJ2-7, the V gene TRBV4-3; TRBD2 might be the D (6 bases). The CDR3 consists of 14 residues. V was trimmed by 3 bases and J by 2 bases, leaving 11 bases between them. The V gene's germline CDR1 is LGHNA and CDR2 YSLEER.